This T cell receptor beta chain was obtained from a study of shared clonotypes between healthy human individuals. General observations from the study: Naive subsets generally had larger estimated richness than memory subsets.

Healthy HIV-negative adults without recent acute infections or vaccinations served as donors. All participating donors were Caucasian adults from Nashville, Tennessee. In regard to this clone: Its antigen is undetermined.

Sequencing used immunoSEQ multiplex PCR; TCRdb keeps in-frame clones, though not all of them. The data show about 1.5 million clones, with 95% to 99% seen just once and around 0.45% held by the top ten. The CDR3 totals 14 residues. The germline V gene encodes CDR1 MNHEY and CDR2 SMNVEV (reference sequence). With 6 bases clipped from V and 3 bases from J, the junction kept 6 bases outside the gene matches. This TCR derives from a man aged 25 to 40 in good health. V is TRBV27 and J is TRBJ2-7; 9 nucleotides agree with TRBD1. Input material: naive CD4+ T cells sorted from blood. Stated subset: CD45RA+ positively selected. The CDR3 region has the DNA TGTGCCAGCAGCTCACAGGGGGCGCACTACGAGCAGTACTTC. This gives the protein CASSSQGAHYEQYF.